A selection of T cell receptor beta chains follows, all from one sample in a study of radiotherapy plus CTLA-4 blockade in lung cancer. Only in-frame clones appear in the TCRdb table, and some are missing; sequencing was by immunoSEQ multiplex PCR. The table records tens of thousands of clones, around 87% of them present only once. The input for sequencing was peripheral blood, taken from a patient treated with radiotherapy plus ipilimumab. These receptors came from a human donor with non-small cell lung cancer that progressed on radiotherapy plus ipilimumab. The CDR3 runs from the conserved cysteine through the conserved F or W. A D gene is named only where the DNA matches it firmly. Only part of the rows carry a size: once, few, many, or a class if the clone is expanded.

>TRBV10-2|.|.|TRBJ1-2
TGCGCCAGCCTTCGGGGAGCAGGGAATGGCTACACCTTC
CASLRGAGNGYTF
>TRBV7-3|.|.|TRBJ2-3
TGTGCCAGCAGCTTAAGGGCTAGCGCCCTAAACACAGATACGCAGTATTTT
CASSLRASALNTDTQYF
>TRBV19|.|.|TRBJ2-2
TGTGGGGTCAGGGGAGCGAACACCGGGGAGCTGTTTTTT
CGVRGANTGELFF
>TRBV5-1|.|TRBD1|TRBJ1-1
TGCGCCAGCAGGAGTGGACAGGGGGCAAATGAAGCTTTCTTT
CASRSGQGANEAFF
>TRBV7-9|.|.|TRBJ1-1
TGTGCCAGCAGCTTTCTCCACTACACTGAAGCTTTCTTT
CASSFLHYTEAFF
>TRBV30|.|TRBD2|TRBJ2-3
TGTGCCTGGAGTGTATGGGCCTCTAGCGGGAGGGGGTCGGATACGCAGTATTTT
CAWSVWASSGRGSDTQYF
>TRBV19|.|TRBD1|TRBJ1-2
TGTGCCAGTAGTATTGGGACAGGGGGTTATGGCTACACCTTC
CASSIGTGGYGYTF
>TRBV27|.|TRBD2|TRBJ2-3
TGTGCCAGCACAAACCGAGGGAGGGGCACAGATACGCAGTATTTT
CASTNRGRGTDTQYF
>TRBV4-1|.|.|TRBJ2-2
TGCGCCAGCAGCCAAGAGTGGACCGGGGAGCTGTTTTTT
CASSQEWTGELFF
>TRBV29-1|.|TRBD1|TRBJ1-1
TGCAGCGTTGCTGGCGGGACAGGGATCCAGACTGAAGCTTTCTTT
CSVAGGTGIQTEAFF
>TRBV9|.|TRBD2|TRBJ2-5
TGTGCCAGCAGCCTTGGGACTAAACAAGAGACCCAGTACTTC
CASSLGTKQETQYF
>TRBV30|.|.|TRBJ1-2
TGTGCCTGGAGAGCAACTCGGGGGCGAGAGGACGGCTACACCTTC
CAWRATRGREDGYTF
>TRBV25-1|.|TRBD1|TRBJ2-7
TGTGCCAGCAGTGACTGGGCAGGGGGTTTCTACGAGCAGTACTTC
CASSDWAGGFYEQYF
>TRBV18|.|.|TRBJ1-1
TGTGCCAGCTCACCATCAACTCCCCCCGGGGCTTTCTTT
CASSPSTPPGAFF
>TRBV6-5|.|TRBD1|TRBJ1-4
TGTGCCAGCAGTCCCAGACAGGGCCTTAATGAAAAACTGTTTTTT
CASSPRQGLNEKLFF
>TRBV18|.|TRBD1|TRBJ2-2
TGTGCCAGCAGCGGACAGGGGACCACCGGGGAGCTGTTTTTT
CASSGQGTTGELFF
>TRBV10-3|.|.|TRBJ2-1
TGTGCCATCAGTGATGCAGGTCTTGGGCCCTACAATGAGCAGTTCTTC
CAISDAGLGPYNEQFF
>TRBV7-3|.|TRBD2|TRBJ2-2
TGTGCCAGCAGCTTACCAGCGGGAGGGGACACCGGGGAGCTGTTTTTT
CASSLPAGGDTGELFF
>TRBV19|once|TRBD1|TRBJ1-5
TGTGCCAGTAGTCCAAGGGACAGGGCGGATCAGCCCCAGCATTTT
CASSPRDRADQPQHF
>TRBV6-1|.|.|TRBJ1-6
TGTGCCAGCAGTGCCACCTGGGATTCACCCCTCCACTTT
CASSATWDSPLHF
>TRBV5-1|.|TRBD2|TRBJ2-1
TGCGCCAGCACTAGCGGGAGGAGTTACAATGAGCAGTTCTTC
CASTSGRSYNEQFF
>TRBV28|.|TRBD1|TRBJ2-7
TGTGCCAGCACCCGGACAGGCTACGAGCAGTACTTC
CASTRTGYEQYF
>TRBV19|.|TRBD1|TRBJ2-6
TGTGCCAGTTCAGACAGGGCGATTTCCCGTGGGGCCAACGTCCTGACTTTC
CASSDRAISRGANVLTF
>TRBV2|.|TRBD1|TRBJ2-3
TGTGCCAGCAGTACCGGGACAGGGGGGGCAGATACGCAGTATTTT
CASSTGTGGADTQYF
>TRBV27|.|TRBD2|TRBJ2-3
TGTGCCAGCAGTTTACACGGGACTAGCGGGAGGGCGGGCACAGATACGCAGTATTTT
CASSLHGTSGRAGTDTQYF
>TRBV5-1|.|.|TRBJ2-2
TGCGCCAGCAGCCTGATTACAGAAAGCGGGGAGCTGTTTTTT
CASSLITESGELFF
>TRBV5-1|.|.|TRBJ2-5
TGCGCCAGCAGCTACGGGCCACAAGAGACCCAGTACTTC
CASSYGPQETQYF
>TRBV18|.|TRBD2|TRBJ2-1
TGTGCCAGCTCACCACCCGGAGCGGGAGTCTACAATGAGCAGTTCTTC
CASSPPGAGVYNEQFF
>TRBV5-1|.|TRBD2|TRBJ2-1
TGCGCCAGCAGCTTGAGGGCTAGCGGGGCTTTGGGGAATGAGCAGTTCTTC
CASSLRASGALGNEQFF
>TRBV6-4|few|.|TRBJ2-2
TGTGCCAGCAAAGAGAGGGACACCGGGGAGCTGTTTTTT
CASKERDTGELFF
>TRBV10-1|.|.|TRBJ2-3
TGCGCCAGCAGTGCGGGGGGCGCAGATACGCAGTATTTT
CASSAGGADTQYF
>TRBV5-4|.|TRBD2|TRBJ2-1
TGTGCCAGCAGGCGAGCGGGAGAGGCAAATGAGCAGTTCTTC
CASRRAGEANEQFF
>TRBV6-7|.|TRBD2|TRBJ2-7
TGTGCCAATACTAGCGGCCCCTACGAGCAGTACTTC
CANTSGPYEQYF
>TRBV30|.|.|TRBJ2-7
TGTGCCTGGAGGGGGACCTACGAGCAGTACTTC
CAWRGTYEQYF
>TRBV11-2|.|TRBD2|TRBJ2-3
TGTGCCAGCAGGAAGACTAGCGGGCAAGATACGCAGTATTTT
CASRKTSGQDTQYF
>TRBV18|.|TRBD2|TRBJ2-5
TGTGCCAGCTCACCGACTAGCGAAGCATTGGAGACCCAGTACTTC
CASSPTSEALETQYF
>TRBV2|.|.|TRBJ1-1
TGTGCCAGCATCCCCGGGACAAGCATGAACACTGAAGCTTTCTTT
CASIPGTSMNTEAFF
>TRBV6-1|.|.|TRBJ2-1
TGTGCCAGCAGTGAAAGGTCCTACAATGAGCAGTTCTTC
CASSERSYNEQFF
>TRBV6-5|once|TRBD1|TRBJ2-1
TGTGCCAGCAGTAACAACCCGGACAGGGAGCAGTTCTTC
CASSNNPDREQFF
>TRBV28|.|.|TRBJ2-3
TGTGCCAGCAGATGGGTCCTTGTGGGTACGCAGTATTTT
CASRWVLVGTQYF
>TRBV19|.|.|TRBJ2-5
TGTGCCAGTAGGCCGACAGGGAGGGAGACCCAGTACTTC
CASRPTGRETQYF
>TRBV19|.|TRBD1|TRBJ1-2
TGTGCCAGTAGTATAGTATTAAGGACAGGGATCGTCGGCTACACCTTC
CASSIVLRTGIVGYTF
>TRBV5-1|few|TRBD2|TRBJ2-3
TGCGCCAGCAACGGACTAGCGGGAAGCACAGATACGCAGTATTTT
CASNGLAGSTDTQYF
>TRBV19|.|.|TRBJ1-5
TGTGCCAGTAGGGGCGGCAATCAGCCCCAGCATTTT
CASRGGNQPQHF
>TRBV30|.|.|TRBJ2-5
TGTGCCTGGAGTGATCGGGCAGGGCCGGAAGAGACCCAGTACTTC
CAWSDRAGPEETQYF
>TRBV6-1|.|TRBD1|TRBJ1-2
TGTGCCAGCAGTGAGAGGCCAGGGGGCGCGGAAGGCTACACCTTC
CASSERPGGAEGYTF
>TRBV28|.|TRBD2|TRBJ2-5
TGTGCCAGCACTTCACGGGCGGGAGGGCCCGGAGAGACCCAGTACTTC
CASTSRAGGPGETQYF
>TRBV6-6|.|.|TRBJ2-7
TGTGCCAGCAGTTACTCCTCGGCCTACGAGCAGTACTTC
CASSYSSAYEQYF
>TRBV28|.|.|TRBJ2-6
TGTGCCAGCAGCCCGACAGGTACCTCTGGGGCCAACGTCCTGACTTTC
CASSPTGTSGANVLTF
>TRBV28|.|TRBD2|TRBJ2-2
TGTGCCAGCAGTTCACTGGGACTAGCGGGAGCGGGGGAGCTGTTTTTT
CASSSLGLAGAGELFF
>TRBV5-1|.|.|TRBJ2-7
TGCGCCAGCAGCTTATCCTTAGGGGGGCGGTCCTACGAGCAGTACTTC
CASSLSLGGRSYEQYF
>TRBV6-1|.|TRBD2|TRBJ2-1
TGTGCCTCAGTCCCCCGGGGGGGAGGCGAGCAGTTCTTC
CASVPRGGGEQFF